This T cell receptor beta chain stems from a study of regulatory T cells in long-lasting Graves disease (dated by TCRdb to the early 2020s). Regarding the research as a whole: To count as having persistent Graves' disease, a patient had to have received antithyroid drug treatment for over 5 years with TSH receptor autoantibodies remaining persistently positive. A total of about 33 samples underwent TCR sequencing, from about 13 patients with persistent Graves' disease and 20 or so patients with newly diagnosed Graves' disease. The study took place in China and was registered as a clinical trial. Antithyroid drugs had been taken for approximately 9.7 years on average by persistent Graves' disease patients in the clinical cohort. Persistent Graves' disease patients were compared with newly diagnosed Graves' disease patients by peripheral blood TCR sequencing and RNA sequencing. What the study reported, not specific to this receptor: Because the primary lesion, thyroid tissue, could not be accessed, the study looked at peripheral blood alone. A larger number of public clonotypes was shared among persistent patients (approximately 2,500) than among newly diagnosed patients (about 990). Sequencing and analysis were limited to the TCR beta chain. Lower TCR Shannon entropy and fewer highly expanded clones were observed in persistent Graves' disease patients than in newly diagnosed patients, which suggested clonal expansion. As a limitation, the authors acknowledged that the small sample size may reduce accuracy.

Turning to this clonotype: Its specific antigen is unknown. The sample holds no much larger clone one base away, and base qualities are not on file.

Read against the paper, the sample's time point label means: persistent/refractory GD, antithyroid drugs over 5 years with positive TRAb. RNA was extracted from PBMCs in TRIzol for both TCR sequencing and RNA sequencing. The diagnosis of Graves' disease was made according to American Thyroid Association guidelines. The patients came from an endocrinology department in Xi'an, China. Each patient gave about 8.1 milliliters of peripheral blood, collected in an EDTA anticoagulant tube. Ficoll Paque Plus density gradient separation was used to isolate PBMCs, and no additional T cell sorting was done. An Agilent 2100 Bioanalyzer and agarose gel were used to check RNA quality, while a NanoDrop 2000 measured RNA concentration. To prepare the library, multiplex PCR was applied. The run used an Illumina HiSeq 4000. iRepertoire HTBI primers and Arm-PCR amplification of CDR3 regions were used to construct TCR beta libraries. Gel purification was performed on PCR products prior to sequencing. The authors' analysis ran thus. A total of 62 TRBV and approximately 13 TRBJ segments were identified across samples and were used for gene usage analysis of CDR3 amino acid clonotypes. Filtered high-quality paired reads were merged into contigs using COPE and FqMerger. Contigs were aligned with BLAST to IMGT TRBV, TRBD and TRBJ reference genes, and CDR3 was defined per IMGT. Clonotypes above 0.1% frequency were classified as highly expanded clones. Shannon entropy served as the measure of repertoire diversity, while the Gini coefficient captured V-J evenness. A clonotype found in more than one individual was treated as public. TCRdb trimmed the raw reads at Q25, called clones with MiXCR and kept productive beta chains. Rows with a matching CDR3 protein are joined into one entry that keeps the most common DNA and genes. These V and J calls are TCRdb output, not the study's own analysis. Within this sample are a few hundred thousand distinct CDR3 sequences, with about 25% of them counted one time only. Of the sample, over 25% falls within the top ten clones.

The source is a female donor with Graves disease. Sequences were derived from peripheral blood mononuclear cells (PBMCs), sampled when the disease was refractory, from a patient treated with antithyroid drugs.

In nucleotides, the sequence is TGCAGCGTGCCAGGACTAGCGAGCAACAATGAGCAGTTCTTC. Translated, it gives CSVPGLASNNEQFF. The V gene is TRBV29-1 and the J gene is TRBJ2-1; TRBD2 aligns with 9 central bases. The germline V gene sets CDR1 to SQVTM and CDR2 to ANQGSEA. The V end gives up 6 bases and the J end 5 bases, leaving 8 bases in the junction not matched to a gene. From the cysteine through the phenylalanine, the CDR3 covers 14 amino acids. The retained sequence is limited to the CDR3, 42 bases, with the frame set at the first base.